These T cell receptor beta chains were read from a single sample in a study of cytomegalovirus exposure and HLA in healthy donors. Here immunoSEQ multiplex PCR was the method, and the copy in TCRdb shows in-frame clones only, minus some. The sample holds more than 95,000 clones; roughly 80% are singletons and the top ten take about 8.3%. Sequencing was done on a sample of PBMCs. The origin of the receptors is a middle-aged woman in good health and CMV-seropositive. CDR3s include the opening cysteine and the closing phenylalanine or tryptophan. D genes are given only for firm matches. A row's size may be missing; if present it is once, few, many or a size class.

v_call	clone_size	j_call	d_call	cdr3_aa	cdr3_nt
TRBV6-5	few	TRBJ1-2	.	CASSTSHYGYTF	TGTGCCAGCAGTACAAGTCACTATGGCTACACCTTC
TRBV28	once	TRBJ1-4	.	CASSPQGGSGKLFF	TGTGCCAGCAGTCCACAGGGAGGGTCAGGAAAACTGTTTTTT
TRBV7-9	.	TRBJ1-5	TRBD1	CASSLAIGQGGDQPQHF	TGTGCCAGCAGCTTAGCAATAGGACAGGGAGGCGATCAGCCCCAGCATTTT
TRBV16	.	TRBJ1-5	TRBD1	CASSQSNRGSNQPQHF	TGTGCCAGCAGCCAATCGAACAGGGGCAGCAATCAGCCCCAGCATTTT
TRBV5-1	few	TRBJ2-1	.	CASSLDRVYNEQFF	TGCGCCAGCAGCTTGGACAGGGTTTACAATGAGCAGTTCTTC
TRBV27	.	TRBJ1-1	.	CASSVTGENTEAFF	TGTGCCAGCAGCGTGACAGGCGAGAACACTGAAGCTTTCTTT
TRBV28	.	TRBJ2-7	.	CASSLDRLPGKSYEQYF	TGTGCCAGCAGTTTAGATCGGCTCCCGGGAAAATCCTACGAGCAGTACTTC
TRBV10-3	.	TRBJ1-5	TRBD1	CAISESGGLQPQHF	TGTGCCATCAGTGAGTCAGGGGGCCTGCAGCCCCAGCATTTT
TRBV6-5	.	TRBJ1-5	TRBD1	CASSYSMEGATQHF	TGTGCCAGCAGTTACTCGATGGAGGGGGCAACCCAGCATTTT
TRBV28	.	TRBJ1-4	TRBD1	CASPNKRDRGEKLFF	TGTGCCAGCCCTAATAAGAGGGACAGAGGCGAAAAACTGTTTTTT
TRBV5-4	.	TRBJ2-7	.	CASSLGPGSSYEQYF	TGTGCCAGCAGCTTGGGCCCGGGGAGCTCCTACGAGCAGTACTTC
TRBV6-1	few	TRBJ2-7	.	CASSPGQSYEQYF	TGTGCCAGCAGTCCCGGACAGTCTTACGAGCAGTACTTC
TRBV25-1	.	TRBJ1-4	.	CASRDSSKNEKLFF	TGTGCCAGCAGAGACTCCTCGAAAAATGAAAAACTGTTTTTT
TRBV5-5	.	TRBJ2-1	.	CASSLPINRVNEQFF	TGTGCCAGCAGCTTGCCAATCAACAGGGTCAATGAGCAGTTCTTC
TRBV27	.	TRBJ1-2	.	CASSFISLGFNYGYTF	TGTGCCAGCAGTTTCATTTCCCTAGGATTTAACTATGGCTACACCTTC
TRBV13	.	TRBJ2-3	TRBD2	CASSLLREALTDTQYF	TGTGCCAGCAGCTTACTGCGGGAGGCCCTCACAGATACGCAGTATTTT
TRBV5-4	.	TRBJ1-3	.	CASSPNPGDSGNTIYF	TGTGCCAGCAGCCCTAACCCAGGGGACTCTGGAAACACCATATATTTT
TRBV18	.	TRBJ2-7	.	CASSPGRQTYEQYF	TGTGCCAGCTCACCAGGGAGGCAGACCTACGAGCAGTACTTC
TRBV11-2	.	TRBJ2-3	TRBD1	CASSLTRDRGTDTQYF	TGTGCCAGCAGCTTAACTCGGGACAGGGGAACAGATACGCAGTATTTT
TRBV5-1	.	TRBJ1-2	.	CASSQDRAGNYGYTF	TGCGCCAGCAGCCAAGATCGAGCCGGGAACTATGGCTACACCTTC
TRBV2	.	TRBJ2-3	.	CASSSVTITDTQYF	TGTGCCAGCAGTTCTGTAACTATCACAGATACGCAGTATTTT
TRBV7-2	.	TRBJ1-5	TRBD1	CASSSGTGVNQPQHF	TGTGCCAGCAGCTCCGGGACAGGGGTGAATCAGCCCCAGCATTTT
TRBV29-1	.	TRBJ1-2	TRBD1	CSVEVPGTGSYGYTF	TGCAGCGTTGAAGTACCCGGGACAGGGAGCTATGGCTACACCTTC
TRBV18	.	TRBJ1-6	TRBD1	CASSRPGQGDSPLHF	TGTGCCAGCTCACGACCGGGACAGGGCGATTCACCCCTCCACTTT
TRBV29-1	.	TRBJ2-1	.	CSVEDNRASSYNEQFF	TGCAGCGTTGAAGATAACAGGGCAAGCTCCTACAATGAGCAGTTCTTC
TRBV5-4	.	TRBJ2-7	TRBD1	CASSWDRGYEQYF	TGTGCCAGCAGCTGGGACAGGGGTTACGAGCAGTACTTC
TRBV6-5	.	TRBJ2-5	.	CASTSLTTFGTQYF	TGTGCCAGCACCTCTCTCACCACCTTCGGGACCCAGTACTTC
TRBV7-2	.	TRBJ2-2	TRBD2	CASTWSGGLGGGELFF	TGTGCCAGCACCTGGAGCGGGGGGCTGGGGGGCGGGGAGCTGTTTTTT
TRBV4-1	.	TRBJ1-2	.	CASSQAILRGNYGYTF	TGCGCCAGCAGCCAAGCAATCTTGCGGGGGAACTATGGCTACACCTTC
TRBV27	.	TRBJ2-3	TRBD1	CASSLRDRGRPDTQYF	TGTGCCAGCAGTCTAAGGGACAGGGGGCGCCCAGATACGCAGTATTTT
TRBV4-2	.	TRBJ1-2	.	CASSQDKKGQFNYGYTF	TGTGCCAGCAGCCAAGATAAGAAGGGGCAGTTTAACTATGGCTACACCTTC
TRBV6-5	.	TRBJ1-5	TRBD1	CASSYDRAGQPQHF	TGTGCCAGCAGTTACGACAGGGCTGGTCAGCCCCAGCATTTT
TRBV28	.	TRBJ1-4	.	CASSFSGSEKLFF	TGTGCCAGCAGTTTTTCAGGGTCGGAAAAACTGTTTTTT
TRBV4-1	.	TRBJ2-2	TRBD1	CASSQGTGANTGELFF	TGCGCCAGCAGCCAAGGGACAGGGGCGAACACCGGGGAGCTGTTTTTT
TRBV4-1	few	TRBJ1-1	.	CASSQADMNTEAFF	TGCGCCAGCAGCCAAGCAGATATGAACACTGAAGCTTTCTTT
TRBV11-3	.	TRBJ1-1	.	CASSLVSGNTEAFF	TGTGCCAGCAGCTTAGTGTCGGGGAACACTGAAGCTTTCTTT
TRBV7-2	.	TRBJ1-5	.	CASSLEAGQPQHF	TGTGCCAGCAGCTTAGAAGCCGGGCAGCCCCAGCATTTT